This TCR beta chain was recovered during a study of CD4 T cells in relation to SARS-CoV-2 and coronaviruses (dated by TCRdb to the early 2020s). Some background on the complete study: Shared crossreactive spike epitopes were mapped to their HLA restriction using patient-derived lymphoblastoid cell lines. The Adaptive Biotechnologies TCR-sequencing kit was used to sequence samples from three pre-COVID donors and the naive versus memory experiments, while other data came from Illumina-based sequencing. At the level of individual TCR clonotypes, the study measured memory CD4+ T cell crossreactivity between SARS-CoV-2 spike protein and common cold coronavirus spike proteins. A different TCR-beta assay, based on Illumina, was used to sequence expansion assays from other donors in the study.

Deep-resolution immunoSEQ TCR-beta sequencing was performed on DNA from uncultured naive and memory CD4+ T cells. The authors' analysis ran thus. During preprocessing, nonproductive sequences were removed, along with CDR3s that did not begin with C, did not end with F or W, or were shorter than 7 amino acids. Cultured and uncultured naive and memory CD4+ repertoires were searched for previously identified spike- and CEF-reactive CDR3s. CDR3 homology was quantified as pairwise Levenshtein distance, calculated with the stringdist R package after three terminal residues were trimmed from each end. TCRdb's version of the immuneACCESS table is confined to in-frame rearrangements and falls short of the full clone set. An unresolved V gene accounts for under half of the shortfall where checked; the remainder is of unknown origin. V and J calls and clone size are those listed in that table; D and trimming were worked out from the DNA. This sample lists roughly 60,000 clones; 94% were detected once. Together, the top ten hold roughly 0.14% of the sample.

Between the V and J ends, shortened by 0 bases and 0 bases respectively, the junction contains 7 bases. The germline V gene provides CDR1 SGHRS and CDR2 YFSETQ. Measured from the cysteine to the phenylalanine, the CDR3 is 16 residues long. This entry keeps only the CDR3 DNA: 48 bases, framed from base 1. CD4+ T cells from unexposed donors were collected before the COVID-19 pandemic (2011-2018). Naive and memory CD4+ T cells were separated from cryopreserved PBMCs through CD4 enrichment, which was followed by EasySep naive CD4+ T cell enrichment. The leukapheresis product used for the unexposed donors was purchased from a commercial source. PBMCs were isolated from leukapheresis product or whole blood by Ficoll-Paque PLUS gradient centrifugation. PBMCs were either used fresh in the expansion assay or cryopreserved at -140 degrees C. The QIAamp Micro DNA Kit was used to extract genomic DNA from the CD4+ T cells.

Paper-wide results and their limitations: Small numbers of patients and of tested TCRs limited the study. No donor contributed both pre-pandemic and post-infection samples, which limited tracing the source of pre-existing responses. Memory CD4+ clonotypes crossrecognizing SARS-CoV-2 and at least one common cold coronavirus spike were found in approximately 65% of donors. Crossreactive clones showed significantly weaker SARS-CoV-2-driven expansion than monoreactive clones, consistent with antigenic imprinting. Naive versus memory sequencing indicated the assay detects memory recall responses rather than primary responses primed during culture. Because the crossreactivity analysis focused on spike protein, crossreactivity against other viral proteins was not assessed.

In regard to this clone: No antigen is known for it. Base qualities are missing; no much larger clone stands one base away.

The chain links TRBV5-1 with TRBJ2-6; possibly the D gene is TRBD1, per 5 matching bases. This sequence originates from a human donor in good health. Sequences were obtained from naive CD4+ T cells from PBMCs. Per the publication, the cell subset or site label means: naive CD4+ T cells isolated by negative enrichment. The CDR3 has the sequence CASSLGQSSGANVLTF. The nucleotide sequence is TGCGCCAGCAGCTTGGGACAGAGCTCTGGGGCCAACGTCCTGACTTTC. Here the CDR3 is joined to the reference TRBV5-1 and TRBJ2-6 genes, and the full variable domain is: KAGVTQTPRYLIKTRGQQVTLSCSPISGHRSVSWYQQTPGQGLQFLFEYFSETQRNKGNFPGRFSGRQFSNSRSEMNVSTLELGDSALYLCASSLGQSSGANVLTFGAGSRLTVL.